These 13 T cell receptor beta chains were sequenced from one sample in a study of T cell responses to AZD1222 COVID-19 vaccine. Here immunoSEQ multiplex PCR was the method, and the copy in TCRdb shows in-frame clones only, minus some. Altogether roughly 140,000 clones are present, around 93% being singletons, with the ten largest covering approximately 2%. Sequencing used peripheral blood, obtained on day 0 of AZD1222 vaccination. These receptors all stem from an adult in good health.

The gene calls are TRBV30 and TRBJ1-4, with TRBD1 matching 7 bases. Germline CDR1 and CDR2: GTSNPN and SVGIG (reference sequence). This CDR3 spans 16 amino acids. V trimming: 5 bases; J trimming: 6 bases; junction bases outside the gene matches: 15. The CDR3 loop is CAWPRGGGDRDEKLFF. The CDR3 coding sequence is TGTGCCTGGCCCCGTGGAGGGGGCGATAGGGATGAAAAACTGTTTTTT.

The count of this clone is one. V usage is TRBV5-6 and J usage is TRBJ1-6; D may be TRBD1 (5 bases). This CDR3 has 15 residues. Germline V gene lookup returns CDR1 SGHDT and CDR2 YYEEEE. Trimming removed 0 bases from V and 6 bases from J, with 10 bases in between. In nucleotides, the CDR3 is TGTGCCAGCAGCTTGGGAGGGGTCGTTAATTCACCCCTCCACTTT. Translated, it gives CASSLGGVVNSPLHF.

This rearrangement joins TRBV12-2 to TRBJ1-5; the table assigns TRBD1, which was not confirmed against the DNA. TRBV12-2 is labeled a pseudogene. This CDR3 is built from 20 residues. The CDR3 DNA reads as TGTGCAAGTCGCTTAGGTATGCAGGGACAGGGGAGGTGTAGCAATCAGCCCCAGCATTTT. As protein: CASRLGMQGQGRCSNQPQHF.

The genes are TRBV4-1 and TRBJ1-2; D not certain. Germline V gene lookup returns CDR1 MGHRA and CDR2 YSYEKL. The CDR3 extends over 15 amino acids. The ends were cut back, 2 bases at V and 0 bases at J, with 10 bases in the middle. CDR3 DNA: TGCGCCAGCAGCCAACCAACCAGAGCTAACTATGGCTACACCTTC. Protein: CASSQPTRANYGYTF.

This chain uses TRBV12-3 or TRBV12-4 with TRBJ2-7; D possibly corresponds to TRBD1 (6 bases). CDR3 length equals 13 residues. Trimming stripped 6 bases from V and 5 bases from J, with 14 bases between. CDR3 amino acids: CASRYREGDEQYF. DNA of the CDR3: TGTGCCAGCAGGTACAGGGAAGGCGACGAGCAGTACTTC.

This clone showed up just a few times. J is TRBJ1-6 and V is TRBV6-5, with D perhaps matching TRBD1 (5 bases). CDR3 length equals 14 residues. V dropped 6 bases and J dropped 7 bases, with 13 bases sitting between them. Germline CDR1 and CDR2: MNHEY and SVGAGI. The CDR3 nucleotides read TGTGCCAGCAGCCAAGGGGTTCTAAATTCACCCCTCCACTTT. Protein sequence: CASSQGVLNSPLHF.

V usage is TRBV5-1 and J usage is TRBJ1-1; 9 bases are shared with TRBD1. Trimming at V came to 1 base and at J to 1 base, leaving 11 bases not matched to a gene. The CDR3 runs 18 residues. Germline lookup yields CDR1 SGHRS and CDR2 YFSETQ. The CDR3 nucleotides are TGCGCCAGCAGCTTGTTATCCGGGACAGGGCACGAGAACACTGAAGCTTTCTTT. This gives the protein CASSLLSGTGHENTEAFF. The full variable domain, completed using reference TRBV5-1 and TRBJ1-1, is KAGVTQTPRYLIKTRGQQVTLSCSPISGHRSVSWYQQTPGQGLQFLFEYFSETQRNKGNFPGRFSGRQFSNSRSEMNVSTLELGDSALYLCASSLLSGTGHENTEAFFGQGTRLTVV.

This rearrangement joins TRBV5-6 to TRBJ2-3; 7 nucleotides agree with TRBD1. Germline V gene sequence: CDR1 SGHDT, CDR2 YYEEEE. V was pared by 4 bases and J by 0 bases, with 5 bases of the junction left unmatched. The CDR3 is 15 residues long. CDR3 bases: TGTGCCAGCAGCCGACAGGGAACTAGCACAGATACGCAGTATTTT. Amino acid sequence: CASSRQGTSTDTQYF.

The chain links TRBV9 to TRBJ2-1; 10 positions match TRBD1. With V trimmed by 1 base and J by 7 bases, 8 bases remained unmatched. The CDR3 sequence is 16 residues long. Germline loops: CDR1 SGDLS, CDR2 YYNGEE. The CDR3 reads CASSVLPGTGVNEQFF. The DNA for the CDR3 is TGTGCCAGCAGCGTACTCCCCGGGACAGGGGTGAATGAGCAGTTCTTC.

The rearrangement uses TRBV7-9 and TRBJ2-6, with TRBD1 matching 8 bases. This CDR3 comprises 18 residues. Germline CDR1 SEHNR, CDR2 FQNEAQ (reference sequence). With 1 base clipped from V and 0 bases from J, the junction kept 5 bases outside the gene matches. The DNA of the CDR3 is TGTGCCAGCAGCTTAGGGGGGACAGGCTTCTCTGGGGCCAACGTCCTGACTTTC. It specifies CASSLGGTGFSGANVLTF.

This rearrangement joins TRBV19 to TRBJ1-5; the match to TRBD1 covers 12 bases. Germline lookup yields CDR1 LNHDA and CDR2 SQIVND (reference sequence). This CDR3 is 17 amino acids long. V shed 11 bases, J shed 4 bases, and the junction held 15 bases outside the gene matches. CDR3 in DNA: TGTGCCTCCACACCGGGACAGGGGGCAACGGGGAATCAGCCCCAGCATTTT. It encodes CASTPGQGATGNQPQHF. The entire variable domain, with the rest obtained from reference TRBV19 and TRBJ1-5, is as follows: DGGITQSPKYLFRKEGQNVTLSCEQNLNHDAMYWYRQDPGQGLRLIYYSQIVNDFQKGDIAEGYSVSREKKESFPLTVTSAQKNPTAFYLCASTPGQGATGNQPQHFGDGTRLSIL.

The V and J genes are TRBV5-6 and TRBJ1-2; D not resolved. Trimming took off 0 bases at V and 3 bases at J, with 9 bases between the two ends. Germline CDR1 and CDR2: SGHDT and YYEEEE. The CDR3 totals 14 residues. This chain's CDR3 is CASSLVGNHYGYTF. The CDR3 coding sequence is TGTGCCAGCAGCTTGGTGGGCAACCACTATGGCTACACCTTC.

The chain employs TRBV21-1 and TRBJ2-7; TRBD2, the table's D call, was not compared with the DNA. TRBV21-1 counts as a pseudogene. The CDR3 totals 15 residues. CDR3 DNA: TGTGCCAGCAGCAAAGCGGGGGGTAGGCCCTACGAGCAGTACTTC. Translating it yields CASSKAGGRPYEQYF.